What follows are 23 T cell receptor beta chains derived from one specimen sequenced in a study of blood T cell repertoires in COVID-19. The data were produced by immunoSEQ multiplex PCR, yet TCRdb's version contains in-frame clones alone and is incomplete. The sample includes about 270,000 clones, roughly 93% of them seen just once. Sequenced: PBMCs or T cells enriched from blood (not recorded which). The receptors come from a woman in her thirties or forties with acute COVID-19.

The rearrangement links TRBV7-2 to TRBJ2-5; 12 bases fit TRBD2. This CDR3 is 17 amino acids long. The V and J ends lost 5 bases and 0 bases, in that order; junction bases with no gene match: 7. In germline, CDR1 is SGHTA, CDR2 FQGNSA. The CDR3 loop reads CASSGKGLAGHQETQYF. CDR3 nucleotide sequence: TGTGCCAGCAGCGGCAAGGGACTAGCGGGCCACCAAGAGACCCAGTACTTC.

V and J are TRBV2 and TRBJ2-5, with 9 bases matching TRBD2. Trimming removed 7 bases from V and 2 bases from J; junction bases left unmatched: 8. Germline CDR1 and CDR2: SNHLY and FYNNEI. The CDR3 loop spans 15 amino acids. Here the CDR3 reads CASTLTSGRQETQYF. The DNA of the CDR3 is TGTGCCAGCACTTTGACTAGCGGTCGGCAAGAGACCCAGTACTTC.

V gene TRBV5-1 combines with J gene TRBJ2-1; 7 bases are shared with TRBD1. Germline CDR1 SGHRS, CDR2 YFSETQ. The CDR3 has 15 amino acids. After removal of 4 bases from V and 4 bases from J, the junction contained 8 bases not matched to a gene. CDR3 sequence: CASSVRDSYYNEQFF. In nucleotides, the CDR3 is TGCGCCAGCAGCGTCCGGGACAGTTATTACAATGAGCAGTTCTTC.

This sequence joins TRBV28 and TRBJ2-3; 7 nucleotides agree with TRBD2. Unmatched junction bases numbered 9, after V lost 4 bases and J lost 5 bases. Looked up from germline, CDR1 is MDHEN and CDR2 is SYDVKM. CDR3 length: 15 residues. In nucleotides, the CDR3 is TGTGCCAGCAGTTCCACTAGCGCGGCTGGAGATACGCAGTATTTT. Protein sequence: CASSSTSAAGDTQYF. The complete variable domain, with remaining parts taken from reference TRBV28 and TRBJ2-3, reads DVKVTQSSRYLVKRTGEKVFLECVQDMDHENMFWYRQDPGLGLRLIYFSYDVKMKEKGDIPEGYSVSREKKERFSLILESASTNQTSMYLCASSSTSAAGDTQYFGPGTRLTVL.

About this clone itself: This sample also contains other DNA sequences that code for the same CDR3. The rearrangement uses TRBV28 and TRBJ1-2; D remains unclear. Between the trimmed V and J ends, which lost 6 bases and 0 bases, there was a span of 5 bases. Germline CDR1 is MDHEN and CDR2 is SYDVKM. The CDR3 extends over 12 amino acids. The CDR3 reads CASSPSNYGYTF. Here the CDR3 DNA reads TGTGCCAGCAGCCCTTCTAACTATGGCTACACCTTC.

The CDR3 loop is CASSPSGGGYEQYF. The CDR3 DNA reads TGTGCCAGCTCACCGTCCGGGGGGGGCTACGAGCAGTACTTC. The chain has TRBV18 and TRBJ2-7, with 8 bases fitting TRBD2. V shed 3 bases, J shed 3 bases, and the junction held 4 bases outside the gene matches. This CDR3 region has 14 residues. Germline V gives CDR1 KGHSH, CDR2 LQKENI.

The J gene is TRBJ1-2, the V gene TRBV19; D call uncertain. Germline V CDR1 and CDR2: LNHDA, SQIVND (reference sequence). Trimming took 5 bases from V and 4 from J, leaving 14 bases between them. The CDR3 is 14 amino acids. This chain's CDR3 is CASSSRSWSYGYTF. Here the CDR3 DNA reads TGTGCCAGTAGTTCCCGATCCTGGAGCTATGGCTACACCTTC.

The chain combines TRBV5-1 with TRBJ2-2; maybe TRBD1 (6 bases). This CDR3 comprises 15 residues. Germline CDR1 SGHRS, CDR2 YFSETQ. Trimming cost V 3 bases and J 6 bases, with 15 bases left between them. CDR3 in DNA: TGCGCCAGCAGCTGGCTCGACAGGCGCGCCGGGGAGCTGTTTTTT. Translation gives CASSWLDRRAGELFF.

This clone was recorded once. This chain joins TRBV6-5 and TRBJ2-7, with 10 bases that match TRBD2. There are 15 residues in the CDR3. The germline V gene has CDR1 MNHEY and CDR2 SVGAGI. Trimming cost V 2 bases and J 7 bases; bases outside gene matches: 8. The CDR3 bases are TGTGCCAGCAGTTACCTAACTAGCGGGGACGATGAGCAGTACTTC. It translates to CASSYLTSGDDEQYF.

The gene calls are TRBV11-2 and TRBJ2-7; TRBD2 matches at 8 bases. The CDR3 is made up of 15 amino acids. CDR1 and CDR2 from the germline V gene are SGHAT and FQNNGV. With V trimmed by 4 bases and J by 3 bases, 8 bases remained unmatched. As DNA, the CDR3 is TGTGCCAGCAGCTCATTCAGCGGGAGTGTCTACGAGCAGTACTTC. Protein product: CASSSFSGSVYEQYF.

The rearrangement joins TRBV19 to TRBJ2-6, with TRBD1 matching over 7 bases. In germline, CDR1 is LNHDA, CDR2 SQIVND (reference sequence). CDR3 length equals 18 residues. V shed 2 bases and J 1 base; nucleotides not matched to a gene: 8. This CDR3 reads CASSIRGQGESGANVLTF. In DNA form, the CDR3 reads TGTGCCAGTAGTATAAGGGGTCAGGGGGAATCTGGGGCCAACGTCCTGACTTTC.

This clone was observed a few times. J is TRBJ2-1 and V is TRBV10-1, with 14 bases matching TRBD2. CDR1 WNHNN and CDR2 SYGVQD come from the germline V gene (reference sequence). This CDR3 has 16 residues. The junction had 8 bases not matched to a gene; V was cut back by 6 bases and J by 7 bases. The CDR3 DNA reads as TGCGCCAGCAGCGCAGGACTAGCGGGAGGAAGGAATGAGCAGTTCTTC. Its translation is CASSAGLAGGRNEQFF.

The rearrangement links TRBV3-1 (or the pseudogene TRBV3-2) to TRBJ2-2; 9 bases align to TRBD2. V trimming: 0 bases; J trimming: 1 base; junction bases outside the gene matches: 0. CDR3 length: 16 residues. Per germline, CDR1 LGHDT and CDR2 YNNKEL (reference sequence). Here the CDR3 DNA reads TGTGCCAGCAGCCAAGAACTAGCGGGGAACACCGGGGAGCTGTTTTTT. Translating gives CASSQELAGNTGELFF.

This clone was counted a single time. This CDR3 is CASSSGLATIYEQYF. Written as DNA, the CDR3 is TGTGCCAGCAGCTCCGGACTAGCGACCATCTACGAGCAGTACTTC. The V call is TRBV7-2, the J call TRBJ2-7, with 9 bases matching TRBD2. V dropped 4 bases and J dropped 3; count of bases not matched to a gene: 7. The CDR3 is 15 residues long. CDR1 and CDR2 (germline): SGHTA, FQGNSA.

This clone was detected a few times. V and J are TRBV11-2 and TRBJ2-1, with 8 bases that match TRBD2. CDR3 length equals 15 residues. V lost 1 base to trimming and J lost 9 bases; unmatched junction nucleotides: 8. From germline, CDR1 is SGHAT and CDR2 FQNNGV. The DNA of the CDR3 is TGTGCCAGCAGCTTAGTCGGGGGGGCCCTTGGTGAGCAGTTCTTC. This translates into CASSLVGGALGEQFF.

V usage is TRBV5-1 and J usage is TRBJ1-3; maybe TRBD1 (5 bases). Trimming removed 7 bases from V and 4 bases from J, with 15 bases in between. This CDR3 comprises 14 residues. In germline, CDR1 is SGHRS, CDR2 YFSETQ. Here the CDR3 reads CASAIGGVGNTIYF. As DNA, the CDR3 is TGCGCCAGCGCCATCGGAGGGGTGGGAAACACCATATATTTT.

V usage is TRBV7-9 and J usage is TRBJ1-2, with 10 bases identical to TRBD1. V dropped 3 bases and J dropped 6; count of bases not matched to a gene: 4. The CDR3 is made up of 14 amino acids. Germline-derived CDR1 and CDR2 are SEHNR and FQNEAQ (reference sequence). The CDR3 loop is CASSFGQGGNGYTF. The CDR3 nucleotides are TGTGCCAGCAGCTTTGGACAGGGGGGGAATGGCTACACCTTC.

This clone showed up just once. The J gene is TRBJ2-5, the V gene TRBV5-1; a possible D gene is TRBD2 (6 bases). This CDR3 has 15 amino acids. V shed 0 bases and J shed 3 bases, with 12 bases lying between them. Per the germline V gene, CDR1 is SGHRS and CDR2 is YFSETQ. CDR3 DNA: TGCGCCAGCAGCTTGGTAGCTAGCGAGAAAGAGACCCAGTACTTC. Protein sequence: CASSLVASEKETQYF.

This clone turned up a few times. This chain links TRBV5-1 with TRBJ1-6; D is unresolved. The CDR3 length is 14 residues. CDR1 is SGHRS, CDR2 YFSETQ, per germline. The ends were cut back, 0 bases at V and 9 bases at J, with 10 bases in the middle. The CDR3 nucleotides are TGCGCCAGCAGCTTGGACGGGGTTGGTTCACCCCTCCACTTT. Its protein is CASSLDGVGSPLHF.

The chain carries TRBV24-1 and TRBJ1-5; 9 bases match TRBD1. There are 18 residues in the CDR3. CDR1 KGHDR and CDR2 SFDVKD come from the germline V gene. The V gene end was trimmed by 9 bases and the J gene end by 0 bases; junction bases not matched to a gene: 14. CDR3 sequence reads: CATGLSGQGVNSNQPQHF. CDR3 nucleotides: TGTGCCACCGGCTTGTCGGGACAGGGTGTAAATAGCAATCAGCCCCAGCATTTT.

The chain recombines TRBV12-3 or TRBV12-4 with TRBJ1-2, with no clear D. The CDR3 runs to 12 residues. Trimming shortened V by 1 base and J by 4 bases, and 4 bases separated the two germline ends. CDR3 region: CASSLDTYGYTF. DNA for the CDR3: TGTGCCAGCAGTTTAGACACCTATGGCTACACCTTC.

This chain joins TRBV7-9 and TRBJ1-2; 8 bases match TRBD1. V lost 5 bases, J lost 10 bases, and 15 bases stayed unmatched. Germline loops: CDR1 SEHNR, CDR2 FQNEAQ (reference sequence). The CDR3 sequence is 15 residues long. This CDR3 reads CASSHILRTGHDYTF. The CDR3 nucleotides read TGTGCCAGCAGCCATATTCTTCGGACAGGGCATGACTACACCTTC.

Here the CDR3 DNA reads TGTGCCAGTAGTTTCAGACAGCACTCTGGGGCCAACGTCCTGACTTTC. Encoded protein: CASSFRQHSGANVLTF. V and J are TRBV19 and TRBJ2-6; D possibly corresponds to TRBD1 (5 bases). V was pared by 5 bases and J by 0 bases, with 11 bases between. The germline V gene encodes CDR1 LNHDA and CDR2 SQIVND (reference sequence). The CDR3 sequence is 16 residues long.